This passage covers 8 T cell receptor beta chains from one sample sequenced in a study of post-analysis software for immune sequencing data. Unique molecular identifiers were carried by the TCR beta cDNA libraries. TCRdb re-called the PCR reads through MiXCR, storing one row per CDR3 protein. Of 150,000 to 200,000 distinct CDR3 sequences detected, around 34% appear once; the ten largest clones hold 25% to 35%. The specimen was blood, collected after autologous hematopoietic stem cell transplantation. The receptors shown here come from a girl aged 5-17 years with multiple sclerosis.

This clonotype was seen at least ten times. This rearrangement joins TRBV5-1 to TRBJ1-2; TRBD1 matches 7 bases. Trimming at V came to 0 bases and at J to 7 bases, leaving 3 bases not matched to a gene. Germline CDR1 and CDR2: SGHRS and YFSETQ. This CDR3 has 13 amino acids. This CDR3 is CASSLGQGGGYTF. The CDR3 nucleotides are TGCGCCAGCAGCTTGGGACAGGGTGGTGGCTACACCTTC.

This clonotype was observed at least ten times. The chain employs TRBV20-1 and TRBJ2-7, with 8 bases aligning to TRBD1. V lost 6 bases, J lost 5 bases, and 12 bases stayed unmatched. The CDR3 consists of 14 residues. From germline, CDR1 is DFQATT and CDR2 SNEGSKA (reference sequence). CDR3 sequence (DNA): TGCAGTGCCGCTCCGCCCAGGGGGCTAAACGAGCAGTACTTC. As protein: CSAAPPRGLNEQYF.

This clonotype was seen a single time. The chain recombines TRBV15 with TRBJ2-3, with D maybe TRBD2 (6 bases). CDR1 is LNHNV, CDR2 YYDKDF, per germline (reference sequence). Trimming stripped 3 bases from V and 6 bases from J, with 13 bases between. The CDR3 loop spans 14 amino acids. CDR3 sequence: CATSSTRGFDTQYF. The CDR3 DNA sequence: TGTGCCACCAGCAGCACTCGGGGGTTCGATACGCAGTATTTT.

V usage is TRBV12-5 and J usage is TRBJ2-1; D remains unclear. Trimming removed 5 bases at V and 6 bases at J, with 8 bases between. This CDR3 has 12 amino acids. Germline V lookup: CDR1 LGHNT, CDR2 FRNRAP. The CDR3 DNA sequence: TGTGCTAGTGGTCCCCTTTTCAATGAGCAGTTCTTC. It is translated as CASGPLFNEQFF.

With regard to this clonotype: An end of the junction does not agree with germline; a read error may underlie this. The rearrangement joins TRBV5-1 to TRBJ2-3; 8 positions agree with TRBD2. This CDR3 comprises 15 residues. Looked up from germline, CDR1 is SGHRS and CDR2 is YFSETQ. CDR3 DNA sequence: TGCGCCAGCAGCTTACTAGCGGCTAGCACAGATACGCGGTATTTT. This codes for CASSLLAASTDTRYF.

About this clonotype itself: This may be a read error, as it is one base from a much larger clone. This chain connects TRBV29-1 to TRBJ2-5; D gene unclear. The ends were cut back, 4 bases at V and 3 bases at J, with 18 bases in the middle. The CDR3 extends over 15 amino acids. CDR1 is SQVTM, CDR2 ANQGSEA, per germline. The DNA for the CDR3 is TGCAGCGTTGGCCCTCATCCCCGTCCGGAAGAGACCCAGTACTTC. Translated: CSVGPHPRPEETQYF.

This clonotype has a handful of counts. The V gene is TRBV29-1, the J gene TRBJ2-1, with D possibly being TRBD2 (6 bases). The germline V gene has CDR1 SQVTM and CDR2 ANQGSEA. V was trimmed by 3 bases and J by 4 bases, leaving 13 bases between them. The CDR3 is 14 amino acids. In DNA form, the CDR3 reads TGCAGCGTTGACGACGGAGCGGGTTACAATGAGCAGTTCTTC. Translation gives CSVDDGAGYNEQFF.

This clonotype was seen only a few times. The V and J genes are TRBV7-3 and TRBJ2-3; D ambiguous. The CDR3 has 17 amino acids. Deletions cut 4 bases from V and 7 bases from J, with 24 bases between. Germline CDR1 reads SGHTA; CDR2 reads FQGTGA. CDR3 DNA: TGTGCCAGCAGCTCAACCGATAGCCCGACCCCTCTGCATACGCAGTATTTT. Amino acids: CASSSTDSPTPLHTQYF.